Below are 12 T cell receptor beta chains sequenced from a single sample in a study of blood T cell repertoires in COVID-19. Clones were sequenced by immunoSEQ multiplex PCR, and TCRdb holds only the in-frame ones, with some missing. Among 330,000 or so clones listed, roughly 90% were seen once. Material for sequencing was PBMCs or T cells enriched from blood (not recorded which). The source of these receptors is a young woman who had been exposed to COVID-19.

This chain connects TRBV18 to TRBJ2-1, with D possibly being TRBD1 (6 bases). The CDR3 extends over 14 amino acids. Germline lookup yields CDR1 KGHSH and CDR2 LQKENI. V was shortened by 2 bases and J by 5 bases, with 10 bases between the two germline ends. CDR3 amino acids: CASSPARTDNEQFF. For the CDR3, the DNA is TGTGCCAGCTCACCAGCCCGGACAGACAATGAGCAGTTCTTC.

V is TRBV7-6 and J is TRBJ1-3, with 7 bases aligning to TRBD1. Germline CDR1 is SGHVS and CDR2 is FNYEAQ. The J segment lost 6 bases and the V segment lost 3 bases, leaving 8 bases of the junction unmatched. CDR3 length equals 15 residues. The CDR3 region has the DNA TGTGCCAGCAGCTTTGACAGGGATTTCCAAAACACCATATATTTT. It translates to CASSFDRDFQNTIYF.

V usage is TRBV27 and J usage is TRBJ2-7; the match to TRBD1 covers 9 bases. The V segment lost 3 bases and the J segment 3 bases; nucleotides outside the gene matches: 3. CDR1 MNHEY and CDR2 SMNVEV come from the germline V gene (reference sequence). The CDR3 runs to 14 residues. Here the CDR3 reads CASSFLGQGYEQYF. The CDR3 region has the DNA TGTGCCAGCAGTTTTCTGGGACAGGGCTACGAGCAGTACTTC.

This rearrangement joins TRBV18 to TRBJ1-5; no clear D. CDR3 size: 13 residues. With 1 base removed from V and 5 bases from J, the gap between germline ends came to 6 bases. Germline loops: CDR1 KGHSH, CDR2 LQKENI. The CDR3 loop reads CASSPRRDQPQHF. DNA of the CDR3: TGTGCCAGCTCACCACGGCGGGATCAGCCCCAGCATTTT.

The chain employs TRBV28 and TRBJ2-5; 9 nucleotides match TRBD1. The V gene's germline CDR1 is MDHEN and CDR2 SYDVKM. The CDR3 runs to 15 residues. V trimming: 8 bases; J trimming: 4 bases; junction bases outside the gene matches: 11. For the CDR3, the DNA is TGTGCCAGCGAACCAGAGGGACAGGGTAGAGAGACCCAGTACTTC. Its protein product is CASEPEGQGRETQYF.

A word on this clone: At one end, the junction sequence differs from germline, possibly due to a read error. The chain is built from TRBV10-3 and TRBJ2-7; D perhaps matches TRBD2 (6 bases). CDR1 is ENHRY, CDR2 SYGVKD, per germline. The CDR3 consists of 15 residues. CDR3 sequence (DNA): TGTGCCATCAGTGAGTCGAAAAGGGCGGGGCAGGAGCTGTACTTC. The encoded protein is CAISESKRAGQELYF.

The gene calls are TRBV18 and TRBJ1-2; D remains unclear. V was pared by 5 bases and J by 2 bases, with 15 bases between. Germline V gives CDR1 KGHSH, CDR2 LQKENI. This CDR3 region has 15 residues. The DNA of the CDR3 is TGTGCCAGCTCATCCGATCGGGTGCCCAACTATGGCTACACCTTC. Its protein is CASSSDRVPNYGYTF.

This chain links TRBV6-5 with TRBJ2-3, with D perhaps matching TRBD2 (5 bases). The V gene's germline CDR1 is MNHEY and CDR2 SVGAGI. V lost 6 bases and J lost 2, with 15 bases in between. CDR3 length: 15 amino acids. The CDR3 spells CASSGSGAITDTQYF. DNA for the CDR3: TGTGCCAGCAGCGGCAGCGGAGCCATCACAGATACGCAGTATTTT.

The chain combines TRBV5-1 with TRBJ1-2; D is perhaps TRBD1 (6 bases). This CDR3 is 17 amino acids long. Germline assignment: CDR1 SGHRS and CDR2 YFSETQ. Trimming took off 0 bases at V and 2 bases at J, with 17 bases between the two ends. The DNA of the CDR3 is TGCGCCAGCAGCTTGGCCAAGGGGGTCTCCGTAAACTATGGCTACACCTTC. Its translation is CASSLAKGVSVNYGYTF.

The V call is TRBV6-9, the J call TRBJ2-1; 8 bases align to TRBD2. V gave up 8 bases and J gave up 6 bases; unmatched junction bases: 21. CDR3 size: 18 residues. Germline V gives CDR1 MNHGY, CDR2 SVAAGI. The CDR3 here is CASGNRTSPPSSANEQFF. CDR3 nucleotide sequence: TGTGCCAGCGGGAACAGGACTAGCCCACCCTCATCCGCCAATGAGCAGTTCTTC.

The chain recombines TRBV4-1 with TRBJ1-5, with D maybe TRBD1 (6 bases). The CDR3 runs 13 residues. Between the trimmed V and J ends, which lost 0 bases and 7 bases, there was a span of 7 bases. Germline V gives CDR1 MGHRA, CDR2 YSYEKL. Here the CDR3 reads CASSQDQGQPQHF. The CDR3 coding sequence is TGCGCCAGCAGCCAAGATCAGGGGCAGCCCCAGCATTTT.

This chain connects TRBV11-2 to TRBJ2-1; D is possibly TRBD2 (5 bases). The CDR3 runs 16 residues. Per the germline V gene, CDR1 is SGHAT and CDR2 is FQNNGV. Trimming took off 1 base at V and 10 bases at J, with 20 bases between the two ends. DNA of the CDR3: TGTGCCAGCAGCTTAGGTCGCTGGCGGGCCTCCGGGGAGCAGTTCTTC. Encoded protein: CASSLGRWRASGEQFF. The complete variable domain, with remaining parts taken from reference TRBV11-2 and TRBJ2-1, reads EAGVAQSPRYKIIEKRQSVAFWCNPISGHATLYWYQQILGQGPKLLIQFQNNGVVDDSQLPKDRFSAERLKGVDSTLKIQPAKLEDSAVYLCASSLGRWRASGEQFFGPGTRLTVL.